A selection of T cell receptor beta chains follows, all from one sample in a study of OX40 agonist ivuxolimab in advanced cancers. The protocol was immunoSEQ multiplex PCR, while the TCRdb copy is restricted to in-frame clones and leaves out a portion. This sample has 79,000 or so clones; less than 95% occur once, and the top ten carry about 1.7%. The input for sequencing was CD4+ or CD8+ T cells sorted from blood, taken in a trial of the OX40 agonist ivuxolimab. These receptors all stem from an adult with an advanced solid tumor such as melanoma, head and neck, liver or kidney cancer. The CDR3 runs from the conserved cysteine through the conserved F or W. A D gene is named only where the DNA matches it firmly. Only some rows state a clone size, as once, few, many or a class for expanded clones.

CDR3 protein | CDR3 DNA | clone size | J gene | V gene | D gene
CASSLSYEQYF | TGTGCCAGCAGTCTATCCTACGAGCAGTACTTC | . | TRBJ2-7 | TRBV2 | .
CASSQDLGAGELFF | TGTGCCAGCAGCCAAGATTTAGGCGCCGGGGAGCTGTTTTTT | . | TRBJ2-2 | TRBV4-2 | .
CASGSDTNTEAFF | TGTGCTAGTGGTTCGGACACGAACACTGAAGCTTTCTTT | once | TRBJ1-1 | TRBV12-5 | .
CASSLSVSFGQETQYF | TGCGCCAGCAGCTTGAGCGTCAGTTTTGGGCAAGAGACCCAGTACTTC | . | TRBJ2-5 | TRBV5-1 | .
CASSLAVDLREQFF | TGCGCCAGCAGCTTGGCCGTGGACCTGAGGGAGCAGTTCTTC | . | TRBJ2-1 | TRBV5-1 | .
CASSQSASGSYNEQFF | TGCGCCAGCAGCCAATCCGCTAGCGGGAGCTACAATGAGCAGTTCTTC | . | TRBJ2-1 | TRBV4-1 | TRBD2
CASSYPKTGGETQYF | TGTGCCAGCAGTTACCCGAAAACAGGGGGTGAGACCCAGTACTTC | . | TRBJ2-5 | TRBV6-5 | TRBD1
CAWRRRELVYGNEQFF | TGTGCCTGGCGGAGGAGGGAGTTAGTTTACGGGAATGAGCAGTTCTTC | once | TRBJ2-1 | TRBV30 | .
CASSLAQHYGYTF | TGTGCCAGCAGCTTAGCGCAACACTATGGCTACACCTTC | . | TRBJ1-2 | TRBV7-2 | .
CASSWGQGETQYF | TGTGCCAGCAGCTGGGGACAGGGTGAGACCCAGTACTTC | . | TRBJ2-5 | TRBV5-6 | TRBD1
CASSERGPGRNEQFF | TGTGCCAGCAGTGAACGGGGCCCCGGTAGGAATGAGCAGTTCTTC | . | TRBJ2-1 | TRBV6-1 | .
CASSGGRNEQFF | TGTGCCAGCAGTGGGGGAAGGAATGAGCAGTTCTTC | . | TRBJ2-1 | TRBV6-6 | .
CASSPLVIAGWGNNEQFF | TGCGCCAGCAGCCCCCTCGTGATAGCGGGGTGGGGGAACAATGAGCAGTTCTTC | . | TRBJ2-1 | TRBV5-1 | TRBD2
CASRLAGGLSEQYF | TGTGCCAGCAGATTAGCGGGAGGGCTTAGCGAGCAGTACTTC | . | TRBJ2-7 | TRBV28 | TRBD2
CASSAAGGLTSGRVGEQYF | TGTGCCAGCAGCGCAGCGGGAGGGCTGACTAGCGGGAGAGTAGGGGAGCAGTACTTC | once | TRBJ2-7 | TRBV7-8 | TRBD2
CASRSGQGFPGTEAFF | TGTGCCAGCAGATCAGGACAGGGGTTCCCGGGGACTGAAGCTTTCTTT | . | TRBJ1-1 | TRBV28 | TRBD1
CASSSGLAGGMEQFF | TGTGCCAGCAGCTCGGGACTAGCGGGGGGAATGGAGCAGTTCTTC | . | TRBJ2-1 | TRBV9 | TRBD2
CASSVEGPDTEAFF | TGTGCCAGCAGTGTGGAGGGACCCGACACTGAAGCTTTCTTT | . | TRBJ1-1 | TRBV2 | .
CASSPRGQGGPYEQYF | TGTGCCAGCTCACCACGGGGACAGGGGGGTCCCTACGAGCAGTACTTC | . | TRBJ2-7 | TRBV18 | TRBD1
CASSPRSVGLYGYTF | TGTGCCAGCAGTCCCCGAAGTGTAGGTCTCTATGGCTACACCTTC | . | TRBJ1-2 | TRBV28 | .
CASSYKRTGVTYNEQFF | TGTGCCAGCAGCTACAAACGCACAGGGGTCACCTACAATGAGCAGTTCTTC | . | TRBJ2-1 | TRBV27 | TRBD1
CASSEPGQGWSPLHF | TGTGCCAGCAGCGAACCGGGACAGGGTTGGTCACCCCTCCACTTT | . | TRBJ1-6 | TRBV2 | TRBD1
CASSPRQDNYGYTF | TGTGCCAGCAGCCCCCGACAGGACAACTATGGCTACACCTTC | . | TRBJ1-2 | TRBV9 | .
CASSPSTGQGSYEQYF | TGCGCCAGCAGCCCTTCCACGGGACAGGGATCTTACGAGCAGTACTTC | . | TRBJ2-7 | TRBV5-1 | TRBD1
CASSISYPGQDDQPQHF | TGTGCCAGCAGTATCTCTTATCCGGGACAGGACGATCAGCCCCAGCATTTT | . | TRBJ1-5 | TRBV2 | TRBD1
CASKPEGAYLGEQYF | TGTGCCAGCAAACCGGAGGGAGCATACCTAGGGGAGCAGTACTTC | . | TRBJ2-7 | TRBV6-1 | .
CASSSPGSGSSYEQYF | TGTGCCAGCAGCTCCCCCGGGAGCGGAAGCTCCTACGAGCAGTACTTC | . | TRBJ2-7 | TRBV5-4 | .